This TCR beta chain appears in the sequencing data of a study of CD8 T cells in Susac syndrome. Study context: Within the sequenced group of Susac syndrome patients, about 6 showed active disease and fewer than 10 were in remission. When their blood was taken, patients with Susac syndrome were therapy-naive, taking corticosteroids, or taking intravenous immunoglobulin alone.

Trimming removed 5 bases from V and 4 bases from J, with 14 bases in between. The germline V gene encodes CDR1 DFQATT and CDR2 SNEGSKA (reference sequence). The CDR3 is 14 amino acids. With random hexamers, roughly 0.5 to 1 ug RNA was reverse transcribed. TCRdb re-analysed the immunoSEQ multiplex PCR reads in MiXCR, keeping a single row per CDR3 protein. The sample includes 160,000 or so distinct CDR3 sequences, around 96% of them seen just once. It was negative isolation that provided the CD8+ and CD4+ T cells, whereas TEMRA cells were enriched by FACS. The sample taken for sequencing was CD4+ T cells from PBMCs. The chain carries TRBV20-1 and TRBJ2-2; no firm D call. This clonotype originated in a human donor with Susac syndrome. In DNA form, the CDR3 reads TGCAGTGCTCGCGCCTCTCTCACCACCGGGGAGCTGTTTTTT. This codes for CSARASLTTGELFF.